This T cell receptor (beta chain) was identified in a study of cytomegalovirus exposure and HLA in healthy donors. Study context: Unique TCR beta sequences numbering some 120 million came from some 200 million T cells in an earlier analysis.

Trimming pared 6 bases from V and 0 bases from J, leaving 7 bases between. The CDR3 runs 13 residues. From germline, CDR1 is SGDLS and CDR2 YYNGEE. Whole-study findings and limits: In vitro checks showed that three CMV-associated chains really do target CMV antigens. Later on, analysis showed that most CMV-associated TCR beta chains appeared to be HLA-restricted.

Despite likely unrecorded immune exposures, the donors were nominally healthy at the time of sampling. The PCR ran on 60 Vbeta and 13 Jbeta primers. Repertoires were generated with immunoSEQ multiplex PCR, while TCRdb's copy carries only in-frame clones and drops some. The data show about 170,000 clones, 62% seen once. In regard to this clone: What it binds is unknown.

The rearrangement joins TRBV9 to TRBJ2-4; D gene uncertain. The source material was PBMCs. The receptor comes from a man aged 35-49 years in good health and CMV-seronegative. As DNA, the CDR3 is TGTGCCAGCAAGCCGGGAGCCAAAAACATTCAGTACTTC. It translates to CASKPGAKNIQYF.